This TCR beta chain is drawn from a study of shared clonotypes between healthy human individuals. The protocol was immunoSEQ multiplex PCR, while the TCRdb copy is restricted to in-frame clones and leaves out a portion. The sample yields hundreds of thousands of clones, approximately 79% seen once. Study-level results: Between a handful of donors, naive CD4 clonotypes were shared at a level of around 4.8%.

As regards this clone: Its antigen is unknown.

This receptor was identified in a woman younger than 45 in good health. The sample taken for sequencing was memory CD4+ T cells sorted from blood. Subset here: CD45RA-negative fraction.

CDR3 in amino acids: CASSMGDRHSGNTIYF. The CDR3 coding sequence is TGTGCCAGTAGTATGGGGGACAGACACTCTGGAAACACCATATATTTT. V gene TRBV19 combines with J gene TRBJ1-3; 7 bases align to TRBD1. The CDR3 loop spans 16 amino acids. V was pared by 3 bases and J by 0 bases, with 5 bases of the junction left unmatched. Per germline, CDR1 LNHDA and CDR2 SQIVND (reference sequence).